Listed below are T cell receptor beta chains from one sample, sequenced in a study of identical twins. MiXCR, run by TCRdb on the 5' RACE reads, gives a single entry per CDR3 protein. The sample carries nearly 250,000 distinct CDR3 sequences, approximately 7% recorded once. The sample was also reused in another study, on yellow fever vaccine responses in identical twins.

The sequenced sample consisted of memory (CD45RO+) T cells sorted from blood. The receptor set was obtained from a young woman in good health. Both conserved end residues are part of each CDR3. Size is omitted from some rows. Given values are once, few, many or a class for expanded clones.

CASSPALAGSYNEQFF,-,TRBV11-2,TRBJ2-1
CSEKTGGAETEAFF,-,TRBV20-1,TRBJ1-1
CASNPPSWDNSYNEQFF,-,TRBV7-9,TRBJ2-1
CASSQSGGGGNYGYTF,few,TRBV3-1,TRBJ1-2
CSARMADTYEQYF,few,TRBV20-1,TRBJ2-7
CASSLGSIASDQETQYF,many,TRBV3-1,TRBJ2-5
CASSQSEASGYEQYF,many,TRBV4-2,TRBJ2-7
CSAARGDRGGTEAFF,-,TRBV20-1,TRBJ1-1
CASSVAGGGRNYGYTF,few,TRBV9,TRBJ1-2
CSADGGGTDTQYF,-,TRBV20-1,TRBJ2-3
CASSHRTGRGETQYF,-,TRBV3-1,TRBJ2-5
CSAWGQFSNQPQHF,-,TRBV20-1,TRBJ1-5
CATSIRQGASGNEQFF,-,TRBV15,TRBJ2-1
CATQRAGGNEQFF,few,TRBV24-1,TRBJ2-1
CASSPSGSRADTQYF,many,TRBV12-3/TRBV12-4,TRBJ2-3
CAIKPSGGVYNEQFF,few,TRBV10-3,TRBJ2-1
CSASGPGQGVGYTF,-,TRBV20-1,TRBJ1-2
CASSPRTDYSNQPQHF,many,TRBV12-3/TRBV12-4,TRBJ1-5
CASRGWGREQYF,many,TRBV2,TRBJ2-7
CSASSRQGTGANVLTF,-,TRBV20-1,TRBJ2-6